This is a list of T cell receptor beta chains from one sample in a study of T cells in Graves' hyperthyroidism and ophthalmopathy. TCRdb reprocessed the multiplex PCR reads via MiXCR and lists one record per CDR3 protein. The sample lists approximately 590,000 distinct CDR3 sequences; less than 20% were seen once. Sequencing was carried out using blood. These receptors all stem from a woman aged 25 to 39 with Graves' hyperthyroidism. The CDR3 runs from the conserved cysteine through the conserved F or W. The order of the fields is clone size, V gene, J gene, D gene, CDR3 DNA, CDR3 protein. D genes are given only for firm matches. A row's size may be missing; if present it is once, few, many or a size class.

many	TRBV20-1	TRBJ2-2	TRBD1	TGCAGTGCTAGGGGCGGGACAGGGGACACCGGGGAGCTGTTTTTT	CSARGGTGDTGELFF
many	TRBV14	TRBJ2-4	.	TGTGCCAGCAGCCAAGGGACGTACATTCAGTACTTC	CASSQGTYIQYF
many	TRBV5-1	TRBJ2-3	TRBD2	TGCGCCAGCAGCTTGTCTGGCGGGAGCGGAGATACGCAGTATTTT	CASSLSGGSGDTQYF
.	TRBV7-9	TRBJ2-7	TRBD2	TGTGCCAGCAGTCCGGGACTAGCGGGGGAAGACTACGAGCAGTACTTC	CASSPGLAGEDYEQYF
many	TRBV6-1	TRBJ2-2	.	TGTGCCAGTAGAAGTCCGGGGGCAACGGGGGAGCTGTTTTTT	CASRSPGATGELFF
.	TRBV15	TRBJ2-7	.	TGTGCCACCAGCGTCGGGACGGCAGCTTACGAGCAGTACTTC	CATSVGTAAYEQYF
.	TRBV6-1	TRBJ2-1	TRBD2	TGTGCCAGCAGTTTAGCGGGAGGGATTGATGAGCAGTTCTTC	CASSLAGGIDEQFF
.	TRBV10-3	TRBJ2-2	TRBD2	TGTGCCATCAGTGAGTCGCGGCTAGCGGGGATCACCGGGGAGCTGTTTTTT	CAISESRLAGITGELFF
many	TRBV7-2	TRBJ1-1	.	TGTGCCAGCAGCCTGCGGACAGTATACACTGAAGCTTTCTTT	CASSLRTVYTEAFF
many	TRBV27	TRBJ1-2	.	TGTGCCAGCAGTAGCCAGGAAAGTACTTGGGGCTACACCTTC	CASSSQESTWGYTF
few	TRBV6-5	TRBJ2-2	TRBD2	TGTGCCAGCAGTTACTCGCTTCGGCGCGCGGGAGATGCCACCGGGGAGCTGTTTTTT	CASSYSLRRAGDATGELFF
many	TRBV29-1	TRBJ1-1	TRBD1	TGCAGCGTTGGAGGACAGGGGAACACTGAAGCTTTCTTT	CSVGGQGNTEAFF
few	TRBV27	TRBJ1-5	TRBD1	TGTGCCAGCAGTAACAGACAGGGGAGGCAGCCCCAGCATTTT	CASSNRQGRQPQHF
many	TRBV2	TRBJ2-3	.	TGTGCCAGCAGTTACCCGGGGAGAGTGGGAGATACGCAGTATTTT	CASSYPGRVGDTQYF
.	TRBV6-1	TRBJ1-2	.	TGTGCCAGCAGCTCTACTACATATCCCGGTGGCTACACCTTC	CASSSTTYPGGYTF
.	TRBV3-1	TRBJ2-7	.	TGTGCCAGCAGCTCCTGGAGGGGCTACGAGCAGTACTTC	CASSSWRGYEQYF
many	TRBV29-1	TRBJ2-5	.	TGCAGCGTTGAAGATCTGCGGCCTAGGGTGCAGACCCAGTACTTC	CSVEDLRPRVQTQYF
many	TRBV28	TRBJ1-1	.	TGTGCCAGCAGACCGGTGAGGATGAACACTGAAGCTTTCTTT	CASRPVRMNTEAFF
few	TRBV20-1	TRBJ2-4	TRBD2	TGCAGTGCTGCCCTAGCGGGAGCGGTCATTCAGTACTTC	CSAALAGAVIQYF
few	TRBV20-1	TRBJ2-3	TRBD2	TGCAGTGCTAGTCGCGGGAGGGCAGGGACAGATACGCAGTATTTT	CSASRGRAGTDTQYF
many	TRBV7-9	TRBJ2-7	TRBD2	TGTGCCAGCAGCTGGGGACTAGCGGGGACCTGGGAGCAGTACTTC	CASSWGLAGTWEQYF
.	TRBV6-1	TRBJ1-1	.	TGTGCCAGCAGACAGGGAAAGGGCACTGAAGCTTTCTTT	CASRQGKGTEAFF
many	TRBV5-1	TRBJ2-1	TRBD2	TGCGCCAGCAGCTTTAATAGCGGGAGGAGCAATGAGCAGTTCTTC	CASSFNSGRSNEQFF
many	TRBV7-7	TRBJ2-3	.	TGTGCCAGCAGCCCCGGTGGGCGTGGCACAGATACGCAGTATTTT	CASSPGGRGTDTQYF
many	TRBV30	TRBJ2-3	.	TGTGCCTGGAGCGGGTTGGACTACACAGATACGCAGTATTTT	CAWSGLDYTDTQYF